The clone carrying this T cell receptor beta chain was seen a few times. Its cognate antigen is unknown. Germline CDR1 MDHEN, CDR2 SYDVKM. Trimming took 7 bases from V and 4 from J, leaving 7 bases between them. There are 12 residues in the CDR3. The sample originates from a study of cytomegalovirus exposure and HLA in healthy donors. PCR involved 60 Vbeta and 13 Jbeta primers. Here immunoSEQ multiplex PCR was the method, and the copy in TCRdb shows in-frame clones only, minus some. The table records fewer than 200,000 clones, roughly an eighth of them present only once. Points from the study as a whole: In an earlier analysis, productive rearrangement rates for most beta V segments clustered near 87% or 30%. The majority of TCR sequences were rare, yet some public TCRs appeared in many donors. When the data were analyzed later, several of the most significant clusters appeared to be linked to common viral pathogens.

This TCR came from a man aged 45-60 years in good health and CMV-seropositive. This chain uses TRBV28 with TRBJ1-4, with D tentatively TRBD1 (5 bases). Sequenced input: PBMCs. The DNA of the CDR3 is TGTGCCAGCACCCAGGGTAATGAAAAACTGTTTTTT. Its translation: CASTQGNEKLFF.